This T cell receptor beta chain derives from a study of neurological immune-mediated disorders. Study-wide points: Private repertoires in all groups were suggested, as expanded clones shared no CDR3 amino acid sequences across subjects.

There are many counts of this clonotype. No antigen is known for it. CDR1 DFQATT and CDR2 SNEGSKA come from the germline V gene (reference sequence). There are 16 residues in the CDR3. V was clipped by 0 bases and J by 0 bases, with 12 bases between them. TCRdb re-called the 5' RACE reads with MiXCR, one entry per CDR3 protein. The sample records about 69,000 distinct CDR3 sequences, roughly 3.9% being singletons. This chain links TRBV20-1 with TRBJ2-1, with unresolved D. This clonotype originated in a man between 25 and 39 years old with multiple sclerosis. The material sequenced was PBMCs. CDR3 protein: CSARDAFTSSYNEQFF. In nucleotides, the CDR3 is TGCAGTGCTAGAGATGCGTTCACGAGCTCCTACAATGAGCAGTTCTTC.